A selection of T cell receptor beta chains follows, all from one sample in a study of shared clonotypes between healthy human individuals. The assay was immunoSEQ multiplex PCR, and TCRdb's table has in-frame clones only and misses some. The sample has some 1.5 million clones; around 98% are singletons. Sequenced sample: naive CD4+ T cells sorted from blood. These receptors were obtained from a man between 25 and 39 years old in good health. The CDR3 runs from the conserved cysteine through the conserved F or W.

>TRBV29-1|TRBJ2-7
CSVDVGRFNEQYF
>TRBV28|TRBJ2-4
CASSLGSPAKNIQYF
>TRBV7-2|TRBJ1-5
CASSLEDNQPQHF
>TRBV10-3|TRBJ1-2
CAISEGGRGYGYTF
>TRBV15|TRBJ1-2
CATSRGPWTASSGYTF
>TRBV7-9|TRBJ2-5
CASSEAHRGRPGRSETQYF
>TRBV30|TRBJ2-3
CAWSYRGTSSDTQYF
>TRBV7-2|TRBJ2-3
CASSGTSGRGTDTQYF
>TRBV19|TRBJ2-3
CASSKGDTQYF
>TRBV9|TRBJ2-3
CASSYRDYQESDTQYF
>TRBV14|TRBJ2-2
CASSLEREGARSTGELFF
>TRBV5-1|TRBJ1-4
CASSLARVLRKEKLFF
>TRBV7-9|TRBJ2-4
CASSPNNGVQYF
>TRBV28|TRBJ2-7
CASRRQASYEQYF
>TRBV6-1|TRBJ2-1
CASSATSGGLYNEQFF
>TRBV5-8|TRBJ2-1
CASSWPGLSYNEQFF
>TRBV6-5|TRBJ2-2
CASRMTGSNTGELFF
>TRBV15|TRBJ2-1
CATSRPSGLAGTNEQFF
>TRBV7-9|TRBJ1-2
CASSLEVADYGYTF
>TRBV5-1|TRBJ2-7
CASSLDWSYEQYF
>TRBV29-1|TRBJ2-5
CSVLAGGPQETQYF
>TRBV18|TRBJ1-2
CASSRKTGLNYGYTF
>TRBV5-4|TRBJ2-1
CASSLPASGYNEQFF
>TRBV6-1|TRBJ2-7
CASSWTGGYEQYF
>TRBV9|TRBJ2-5
CASSVRTGFGQETQYF
>TRBV18|TRBJ2-7
CASSLGLAVGNSYEQYF
>TRBV5-1|TRBJ2-1
CASSWGGGSVSGNEQFF
>TRBV7-2|TRBJ2-3
CASSPVWESGTDTQYF
>TRBV5-5|TRBJ2-2
CASSFFPGPTNTGELFF
>TRBV30|TRBJ1-5
CAWTGTLSNQPQHF
>TRBV7-9|TRBJ2-7
CASSFPGKGDPYEQYF
>TRBV7-2|TRBJ1-5
CASSLTGFEYQPQHF
>TRBV18|TRBJ1-1
CASSPNPQGANTEAFF
>TRBV19|TRBJ2-2
CASSITARVSGELFF
>TRBV19|TRBJ1-5
CASSIVGDGPGQPQHF
>TRBV9|TRBJ2-7
CASSISQSSYEQYF
>TRBV14|TRBJ2-1
CASSPLTGNEQFF
>TRBV28|TRBJ1-5
CASSLTLSSNQPQHF
>TRBV4-3|TRBJ1-1
CASSQEVGTEAFF
>TRBV11-2|TRBJ1-2
CASSPLPPANYGYTF
>TRBV19|TRBJ2-1
CASTGVYNEQFF
>TRBV7-2|TRBJ2-2
CASSLVVRGLAAGELFF
>TRBV18|TRBJ2-3
CASSLMTGGAQDTQYF
>TRBV25-1|TRBJ1-2
CASSEFRGRNVYGYTF
>TRBV6-1|TRBJ2-3
CASSRGLAGVDTQYF
>TRBV15|TRBJ1-4
CATSRDRRDEKLFF
>TRBV18|TRBJ2-4
CASSLVDRNKNIQYF
>TRBV19|TRBJ2-1
CASTPLAGLAGNNEQFF
>TRBV10-3|TRBJ1-1
CAITSLGVRTEAFF
>TRBV25-1|TRBJ2-6
CASSERGGGANVLTF
>TRBV6-5|TRBJ2-7
CASSRDTVGEQYF
>TRBV4-1|TRBJ2-7
CASKLRDRSSYEQYF
>TRBV6-5|TRBJ1-5
CASSYFPIPGNQPQHF
>TRBV2|TRBJ2-2
CASSKDRDTGELFF
>TRBV10-3|TRBJ2-1
CAIMVENHYNEQFF
>TRBV5-4|TRBJ2-2
CATKVHGLAAGELFF
>TRBV19|TRBJ1-1
CASSSQGGNTEAFF